The 9 T cell receptor beta chains listed next were all sequenced from one sample in a study of cytomegalovirus exposure and HLA in healthy donors. Primers for the PCR totalled 60 Vbeta and 13 Jbeta. TCRdb keeps only in-frame clones here, not all; method: immunoSEQ multiplex PCR. The sample yields around 140,000 clones, more than 60% seen once. The sequenced material came from PBMCs. These receptor sequences come from a man in his forties in good health and CMV-seronegative.

The gene calls are TRBV2 and TRBJ1-2, with a possible D match to TRBD1 (6 bases). The V end was cut by 4 bases, the J end by 2 bases, with 8 bases between. Germline loops: CDR1 SNHLY, CDR2 FYNNEI. This CDR3 has 13 residues. CDR3 bases: TGTGCCAGCAGTGGGACAGCGAACTATGGCTACACCTTC. Amino acids: CASSGTANYGYTF.

The chain combines TRBV9 with TRBJ2-7, with D possibly matching TRBD2 (6 bases). Trimming cost V 0 bases and J 5 bases, with 15 bases left between them. Germline CDR1 and CDR2: SGDLS and YYNGEE. The CDR3 loop spans 15 amino acids. CDR3 loop: CASSVEGDSPDEQYF. The CDR3 nucleotides are TGTGCCAGCAGCGTAGAAGGGGACTCACCCGACGAGCAGTACTTC.

The chain is built from TRBV7-6 and TRBJ1-4, with D possibly TRBD1 on 5 matching bases. V was shortened by 5 bases and J by 0 bases, with 10 bases between the two germline ends. This CDR3 has 15 amino acids. The V gene's germline CDR1 is SGHVS and CDR2 FNYEAQ. CDR3 region: CASSLAGSTNEKLFF. The CDR3 DNA is TGTGCCAGCAGCCTCGCAGGGTCAACTAATGAAAAACTGTTTTTT.

The rearrangement uses TRBV5-5 and TRBJ1-6; D possibly corresponds to TRBD1 (5 bases). V was shortened by 4 bases and J by 0 bases, with 14 bases between the two germline ends. The CDR3 sequence is 17 residues long. Germline lookup yields CDR1 SGHKS and CDR2 YYEKEE (reference sequence). The CDR3 loop reads CASSPGGGSSYNSPLHF. The CDR3 region has the DNA TGTGCCAGCAGCCCTGGGGGGGGTAGCTCCTATAATTCACCCCTCCACTTT.

The table lists this clone with a few counts. This chain connects TRBV29-1 to TRBJ2-5, with D unresolved. CDR3 length equals 13 residues. Trimming shortened V by 2 bases and J by 7 bases, and 14 bases separated the two germline ends. Germline values: CDR1 SQVTM, CDR2 ANQGSEA. The CDR3 protein is CSVESRRPRTQYF. CDR3 DNA sequence: TGCAGCGTTGAAAGTCGTCGGCCTAGGACCCAGTACTTC.

This clone appeared once. V is TRBV9 and J is TRBJ2-5; 8 nucleotides match TRBD2. The ends lost 3 bases at V and 5 bases at J; junction bases unmatched: 9. CDR1 and CDR2 from the germline V gene are SGDLS and YYNGEE. The CDR3 is 15 amino acids. CDR3 coding DNA: TGTGCCAGCAGCGGCGGTGTGCGGGGGGACGAGACCCAGTACTTC. Translated: CASSGGVRGDETQYF.

This clone appeared a few times. The chain couples TRBV4-3 to TRBJ1-6; no clear D. This CDR3 has 18 residues. The germline gives CDR1 LGHNA, CDR2 YSLEER. Deletions cut 0 bases from V and 6 bases from J, with 18 bases between. CDR3 amino acids: CASSQDELREEFNSPLHF. CDR3 bases: TGCGCCAGCAGCCAAGATGAGTTGAGGGAAGAGTTTAATTCACCCCTCCACTTT.

This sequence joins TRBV5-1 and TRBJ2-1; 10 bases fit TRBD2. Germline trimming cut 0 bases from V and 9 bases from J; bases unmatched to any gene: 6. Germline V gene sequence: CDR1 SGHRS, CDR2 YFSETQ. The CDR3 sequence is 15 residues long. The CDR3 loop reads CASSLEAGGRSEQFF. CDR3 in DNA: TGCGCCAGCAGCTTGGAAGCGGGGGGGCGGAGTGAGCAGTTCTTC.

This clone came up a few times. The chain carries TRBV6-1 and TRBJ1-2; D gene unclear. V was trimmed by 4 bases and J by 0 bases, leaving 12 bases between them. Germline V CDR1 and CDR2: MNHNS, SASEGT. The length of the CDR3 is 15 residues. This CDR3 reads CASSAEAVANYGYTF. The CDR3 bases are TGTGCCAGCAGTGCGGAGGCCGTCGCTAACTATGGCTACACCTTC.